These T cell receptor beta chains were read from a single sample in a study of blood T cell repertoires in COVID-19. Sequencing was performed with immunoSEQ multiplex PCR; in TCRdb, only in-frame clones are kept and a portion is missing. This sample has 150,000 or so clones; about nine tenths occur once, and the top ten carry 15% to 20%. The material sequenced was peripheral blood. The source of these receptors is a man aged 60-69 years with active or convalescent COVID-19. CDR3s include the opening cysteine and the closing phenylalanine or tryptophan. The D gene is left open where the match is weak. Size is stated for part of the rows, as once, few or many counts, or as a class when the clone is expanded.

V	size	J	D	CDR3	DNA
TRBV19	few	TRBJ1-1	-	CASSLAHHMNTEAFF	TGTGCCAGTAGTTTGGCACACCACATGAACACTGAAGCTTTCTTT
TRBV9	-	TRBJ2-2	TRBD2	CASSVGTSGTGELFF	TGTGCCAGCAGCGTAGGGACTAGCGGAACCGGGGAGCTGTTTTTT
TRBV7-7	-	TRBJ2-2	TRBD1	CASSLGTGQGTGELFF	TGTGCCAGCAGCTTGGGGACAGGACAGGGCACCGGGGAGCTGTTTTTT
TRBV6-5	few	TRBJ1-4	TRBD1	CASRNRGWEEKLFF	TGTGCCAGCAGAAACAGGGGATGGGAGGAAAAACTGTTTTTT
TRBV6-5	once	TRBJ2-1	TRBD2	CASSYHNPGLAGEQFF	TGTGCCAGCAGTTACCATAACCCCGGACTAGCCGGTGAGCAGTTCTTC
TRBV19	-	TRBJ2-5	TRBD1	CASSIDSFDRAGETQYF	TGTGCCAGTAGTATAGACTCTTTTGACAGGGCGGGAGAGACCCAGTACTTC
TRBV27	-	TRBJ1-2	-	CASSLSGRPNYGYTF	TGTGCCAGCAGTTTAAGCGGCAGACCTAACTATGGCTACACCTTC
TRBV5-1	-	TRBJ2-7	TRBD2	CASSFGGAGEQYF	TGCGCCAGCAGCTTCGGGGGGGCCGGCGAGCAGTACTTC
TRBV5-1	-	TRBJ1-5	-	CASSLGPGDSNQPQHF	TGCGCCAGCAGCTTGGGTCCAGGGGATAGCAATCAGCCCCAGCATTTT
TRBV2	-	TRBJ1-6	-	CASSDEGGRNSPLHF	TGTGCCAGCAGTGATGAGGGAGGAAGGAATTCACCCCTCCACTTT